This T cell receptor beta chain was sequenced for a study of B cell selection in AIRE deficiency. General study points: Around 30% of healthy-shared Treg TCRbeta sequences appeared in patient Tconv cells.

Germline V gene sequence: CDR1 SGHAT, CDR2 FQNNGV. The CDR3 is 13 amino acids. J lost 6 bases, V lost 0 bases, and 1 base had no gene match. Using immunoSEQ multiplex PCR, the repertoire was profiled, and TCRdb retains in-frame clones only, with some absent. The profile covers tens of thousands of clones, with nearly 95% appearing a single time and roughly 1.4% taken by the ten largest. Regulatory T cells were sorted as CD4+CD25hiCD127low/negative. Control samples were from healthy, unrelated donors. For this clone: Its specificity is not known.

The sequenced sample was CD4+CD25+ Tregs sorted from PBMCs. The receptor comes from a human donor in good health. The V and J genes are TRBV11-2 and TRBJ2-7, with 8 bases identical to TRBD1. This CDR3 is CASSLDRGREQYF. CDR3 DNA: TGTGCCAGCAGCTTAGACAGGGGGCGCGAGCAGTACTTC.